This is a list of T cell receptor beta chains from one sample in a study of tumor-infiltrating lymphocytes in primary liver carcinoma. MiXCR was run by TCRdb on the multiplex PCR reads, yielding one entry per CDR3 protein. The sample gives about 200,000 distinct CDR3 sequences, about 61% of which show up once; approximately 6.5% is in the top ten. Sequencing used peripheral blood. Every receptor here comes from a woman aged 55 to 70 with primary liver carcinoma and hepatitis B virus infection. CDR3s include the opening cysteine and the closing phenylalanine or tryptophan.

V gene: TRBV5-4; J gene: TRBJ1-4; CDR3 protein: CASSLSGSGTNEKLFF
V gene: TRBV30; J gene: TRBJ1-5; CDR3 protein: CAWSGSVGNQPQHF
V gene: TRBV29-1; J gene: TRBJ2-2; CDR3 protein: CSATRGTGHGELFF
V gene: TRBV28; J gene: TRBJ2-5; CDR3 protein: CASSLRAGGFRETQYF
V gene: TRBV11-2; J gene: TRBJ2-1; CDR3 protein: CAISLSGTYNKQFF
V gene: TRBV11-2; J gene: TRBJ1-6; CDR3 protein: CASSLSGTGFSSLHF
V gene: TRBV11-1; J gene: TRBJ2-7; CDR3 protein: CTSSSPLAGAYEQYF
V gene: TRBV6-5; J gene: TRBJ2-3; CDR3 protein: CASSTSVQRRDTQYF
V gene: TRBV6-5; J gene: TRBJ2-2; CDR3 protein: CASRFGLAGSAGELFF
V gene: TRBV5-4; J gene: TRBJ2-3; CDR3 protein: CASSSQLAGNTDTQYF
V gene: TRBV25-1; J gene: TRBJ2-7; CDR3 protein: CASRLTGSYEQYF
V gene: TRBV5-6; J gene: TRBJ2-1; CDR3 protein: CASSWDRDRNEQFF
V gene: TRBV11-1; J gene: TRBJ2-1; CDR3 protein: CASSKGASGPYNEQLF
V gene: TRBV7-9; J gene: TRBJ2-1; CDR3 protein: CASGRGSYNEQFF
V gene: TRBV6-1; J gene: TRBJ2-7; CDR3 protein: CASSEIPGAGAEQYF
V gene: TRBV7-9; J gene: TRBJ1-6; CDR3 protein: CASTDGSSYNSPLHF
V gene: TRBV12-3/TRBV12-4; J gene: TRBJ1-5; CDR3 protein: CASSFSSVLNQPQHF
V gene: TRBV11-1; J gene: TRBJ2-5; CDR3 protein: CASSMGTSYQEAQYF
V gene: TRBV5-1; J gene: TRBJ1-1; CDR3 protein: CASSLAPGNTEAFF
V gene: TRBV11-2; J gene: TRBJ2-1; CDR3 protein: CASSLVLAGAPYNEQFF
V gene: TRBV11-2; J gene: TRBJ2-7; CDR3 protein: CASSLEVLVNEQCF
V gene: TRBV11-2; J gene: TRBJ2-5; CDR3 protein: CASSTGTGPRETQYF
V gene: TRBV11-2; J gene: TRBJ2-1; CDR3 protein: CASSPGLVGDYNEQLF
V gene: TRBV7-9; J gene: TRBJ1-2; CDR3 protein: CDSSLQPANYGYTF
V gene: TRBV6-1; J gene: TRBJ2-7; CDR3 protein: CASSDRSEQYF
V gene: TRBV5-6; J gene: TRBJ2-7; CDR3 protein: CASSLGPGRSYEQYF
V gene: TRBV28; J gene: TRBJ2-7; CDR3 protein: CASRSGQGGPYEQYF
V gene: TRBV6-1; J gene: TRBJ1-4; CDR3 protein: CASTAGQGDGKLFF
V gene: TRBV6-6; J gene: TRBJ1-5; CDR3 protein: CASSYSMGNNQSQHF
V gene: TRBV6-2/TRBV6-3; J gene: TRBJ2-5; CDR3 protein: CATREVGQETQYF
V gene: TRBV4-1; J gene: TRBJ1-5; CDR3 protein: CASSQDGRQPQHF
V gene: TRBV11-3; J gene: TRBJ1-1; CDR3 protein: CANSSQGPNTEAFF
V gene: TRBV6-1; J gene: TRBJ1-5; CDR3 protein: CASSGERRQPQHF
V gene: TRBV11-2; J gene: TRBJ2-7; CDR3 protein: CASSLGRASEQYF
V gene: TRBV11-2; J gene: TRBJ2-1; CDR3 protein: CASSRELGNEQFF
V gene: TRBV4-1; J gene: TRBJ2-6; CDR3 protein: CASSRVGANVLTF
V gene: TRBV29-1; J gene: TRBJ2-7; CDR3 protein: CSMPGLAEVEQYF
V gene: TRBV11-2; J gene: TRBJ1-5; CDR3 protein: CASSSTIGFDQPQHF
V gene: TRBV4-1; J gene: TRBJ2-2; CDR3 protein: CASSRVDMGSPTWELFF
V gene: TRBV5-1; J gene: TRBJ2-3; CDR3 protein: CASSLEGGRARQYF
V gene: TRBV6-1; J gene: TRBJ2-1; CDR3 protein: CASSDYTSLPLFF
V gene: TRBV12-3/TRBV12-4; J gene: TRBJ2-7; CDR3 protein: CASSLVGTDGEQYF
V gene: TRBV28; J gene: TRBJ2-7; CDR3 protein: CASSGARGQYF
V gene: TRBV5-1; J gene: TRBJ2-1; CDR3 protein: CASRTYNEQFF
V gene: TRBV12-3/TRBV12-4; J gene: TRBJ2-7; CDR3 protein: CASSPTGLPGEQYF
V gene: TRBV6-1; J gene: TRBJ2-1; CDR3 protein: CASWGYPLANNEQFF
V gene: TRBV6-4; J gene: TRBJ1-5; CDR3 protein: CASSEVPTQPQHF